This is a list of T cell receptor beta chains from one sample in a study of cytomegalovirus exposure and HLA in healthy donors. Produced via immunoSEQ multiplex PCR; TCRdb's table is partial and in-frame only. The listing contains about 170,000 clones. The sample consisted of PBMCs. These TCRs come from a woman under 30 in good health and CMV-seropositive. Each CDR3 is given with its conserved first and last residue. A D gene is named only where the DNA matches it firmly.

cdr3_length: 19
j_call: TRBJ2-1
v_call: TRBV5-1
d_call: TRBD2
cdr3_aa: CASSLGATSGGSSYNEQFF
cdr3_nt: TGCGCCAGCAGCTTGGGGGCGACTAGCGGGGGTAGCTCCTACAATGAGCAGTTCTTC

cdr3_length: 14
j_call: TRBJ1-2
v_call: TRBV5-8
d_call: TRBD1
cdr3_aa: CASSDRVFGYGYTF
cdr3_nt: TGTGCCAGCAGTGACAGGGTTTTCGGCTATGGCTACACCTTC

cdr3_length: 15
j_call: TRBJ1-1
v_call: TRBV2
d_call: TRBD1
cdr3_aa: CASIIEGRGYTEAFF
cdr3_nt: TGTGCCAGCATTATTGAAGGCAGGGGGTACACTGAAGCTTTCTTT

cdr3_length: 17
j_call: TRBJ2-3
v_call: TRBV4-1
d_call: .
cdr3_aa: CASSQAETGLWTDTQYF
cdr3_nt: TGCGCCAGCAGCCAAGCCGAAACGGGACTGTGGACAGATACGCAGTATTTT

cdr3_length: 15
j_call: TRBJ2-7
v_call: TRBV6-5
d_call: .
cdr3_aa: CASSYSLGFPYEQYF
cdr3_nt: TGTGCCAGCAGTTATAGCCTCGGGTTCCCCTACGAGCAGTACTTC

cdr3_length: 10
j_call: TRBJ1-2
v_call: TRBV2
d_call: .
cdr3_aa: CAGGLNGYTF
cdr3_nt: TGTGCCGGAGGGTTGAATGGCTACACCTTC

cdr3_length: 11
j_call: TRBJ2-1
v_call: TRBV11-2
d_call: .
cdr3_aa: CASSFAYEQFF
cdr3_nt: TGTGCCAGCAGCTTCGCGTATGAGCAGTTCTTC

cdr3_length: 15
j_call: TRBJ2-2
v_call: TRBV7-9
d_call: TRBD2
cdr3_aa: CASSYSGGKAGELFF
cdr3_nt: TGTGCCAGCAGCTACAGCGGGGGGAAGGCCGGGGAGCTGTTTTTT

cdr3_length: 15
j_call: TRBJ1-5
v_call: TRBV19
d_call: .
cdr3_aa: CASSIYSGIDQPQHF
cdr3_nt: TGTGCCAGTAGTATATATAGCGGGATAGATCAGCCCCAGCATTTT

cdr3_length: 15
j_call: TRBJ1-2
v_call: TRBV10-1
d_call: TRBD1
cdr3_aa: CASTPVGTGGGGYTF
cdr3_nt: TGCGCCAGCACCCCGGTGGGGACAGGGGGCGGGGGCTACACCTTC

cdr3_length: 14
j_call: TRBJ2-5
v_call: TRBV7-2
d_call: TRBD1
cdr3_aa: CASSLDRGDGTQYF
cdr3_nt: TGTGCCAGCAGCTTAGACAGGGGGGACGGGACCCAGTACTTC

cdr3_length: 14
j_call: TRBJ2-3
v_call: TRBV10-3
d_call: TRBD2
cdr3_aa: CASRAGGLPDTQYF
cdr3_nt: TGTGCCAGTCGAGCGGGAGGGCTTCCCGATACGCAGTATTTT

cdr3_length: 14
j_call: TRBJ1-4
v_call: TRBV14
d_call: TRBD1
cdr3_aa: CASSQRTGYEKLFF
cdr3_nt: TGTGCCAGCAGCCAAAGGACAGGGTATGAAAAACTGTTTTTT

cdr3_length: 15
j_call: TRBJ2-6
v_call: TRBV6-5
d_call: .
cdr3_aa: CASSPRVAGANVLTF
cdr3_nt: TGTGCCAGCAGCCCCCGGGTAGCTGGGGCCAACGTCCTGACTTTC

cdr3_length: 15
j_call: TRBJ2-6
v_call: TRBV5-1
d_call: .
cdr3_aa: CASSIGVSGANVLTF
cdr3_nt: TGCGCCAGCAGCATAGGAGTTTCTGGGGCCAACGTCCTGACTTTC

cdr3_length: 15
j_call: TRBJ2-1
v_call: TRBV7-9
d_call: .
cdr3_aa: CASNEGAGLYNEQFF
cdr3_nt: TGTGCCAGCAACGAAGGGGCGGGGCTATACAATGAGCAGTTCTTC

cdr3_length: 19
j_call: TRBJ2-1
v_call: TRBV4-1
d_call: TRBD2
cdr3_aa: CASSQDGLAGVFEDNEQFF
cdr3_nt: TGCGCCAGCAGCCAAGACGGGCTAGCGGGAGTATTTGAAGACAATGAGCAGTTCTTC

cdr3_length: 17
j_call: TRBJ2-3
v_call: TRBV28
d_call: TRBD2
cdr3_aa: CASSRRTSGYGEDTQYF
cdr3_nt: TGTGCCAGCAGTCGTCGGACTAGCGGGTACGGGGAGGATACGCAGTATTTT

cdr3_length: 15
j_call: TRBJ2-7
v_call: TRBV29-1
d_call: TRBD1
cdr3_aa: CSVEKTNRGSYEQYF
cdr3_nt: TGCAGCGTTGAAAAAACGAACAGGGGTAGTTACGAGCAGTACTTC

cdr3_length: 17
j_call: TRBJ1-2
v_call: TRBV5-1
d_call: TRBD1
cdr3_aa: CASSLPATGASDYGYTF
cdr3_nt: TGCGCCAGCAGCTTGCCCGCAACAGGGGCTTCGGACTATGGCTACACCTTC

cdr3_length: 14
j_call: TRBJ2-7
v_call: TRBV19
d_call: .
cdr3_aa: CASSQAGRRDEQYF
cdr3_nt: TGTGCCAGTAGTCAGGCGGGACGGAGGGACGAGCAGTACTTC

cdr3_length: 14
j_call: TRBJ1-5
v_call: TRBV30
d_call: .
cdr3_aa: CAWSGVNSNQPQHF
cdr3_nt: TGTGCCTGGAGTGGTGTTAATAGCAATCAGCCCCAGCATTTT

cdr3_length: 15
j_call: TRBJ1-2
v_call: TRBV18
d_call: .
cdr3_aa: CASSLRSDSWYGYTF
cdr3_nt: TGTGCCAGCTCACTACGCAGTGACTCCTGGTATGGCTACACCTTC

cdr3_length: 14
j_call: TRBJ2-5
v_call: TRBV7-2
d_call: TRBD1
cdr3_aa: CASSFDRGQETQYF
cdr3_nt: TGTGCCAGCAGCTTTGACAGGGGGCAAGAGACCCAGTACTTC

cdr3_length: 16
j_call: TRBJ2-5
v_call: TRBV2
d_call: .
cdr3_aa: CASNHKGVSARRTQYF
cdr3_nt: TGTGCCAGCAACCACAAAGGGGTTTCAGCCCGAAGAACCCAGTACTTC

cdr3_length: 11
j_call: TRBJ2-5
v_call: TRBV7-9
d_call: .
cdr3_aa: CASSPQETQYF
cdr3_nt: TGTGCCAGCAGCCCTCAAGAGACCCAGTACTTC

cdr3_length: 13
j_call: TRBJ2-2
v_call: TRBV27
d_call: .
cdr3_aa: CASSMAWWGELFF
cdr3_nt: TGTGCCAGCAGTATGGCCTGGTGGGGGGAGCTGTTTTTT

cdr3_length: 16
j_call: TRBJ2-5
v_call: TRBV7-9
d_call: .
cdr3_aa: CASSQVGQRYQETQYF
cdr3_nt: TGTGCCAGCAGCCAAGTTGGACAGCGGTACCAAGAGACCCAGTACTTC

cdr3_length: 15
j_call: TRBJ1-1
v_call: TRBV11-3
d_call: .
cdr3_aa: CASSLARQPNTEAFF
cdr3_nt: TGTGCCAGCAGCTTGGCCCGACAGCCAAACACTGAAGCTTTCTTT

cdr3_length: 14
j_call: TRBJ1-1
v_call: TRBV4-1
d_call: TRBD1
cdr3_aa: CASSQGQGTTEAFF
cdr3_nt: TGCGCCAGCAGCCAAGGACAGGGGACCACTGAAGCTTTCTTT

cdr3_length: 15
j_call: TRBJ2-1
v_call: TRBV5-4
d_call: .
cdr3_aa: CASRNRGARANEQFF
cdr3_nt: TGTGCCAGCAGGAATCGGGGGGCCAGGGCCAATGAGCAGTTCTTC

cdr3_length: 16
j_call: TRBJ2-7
v_call: TRBV5-5
d_call: TRBD1
cdr3_aa: CASRKQGTGATYEQYF
cdr3_nt: TGTGCCAGCAGGAAGCAAGGGACAGGGGCTACCTACGAGCAGTACTTC

cdr3_length: 15
j_call: TRBJ1-1
v_call: TRBV7-2
d_call: TRBD1
cdr3_aa: CASSFPDREGTEAFF
cdr3_nt: TGTGCCAGCAGCTTTCCGGACAGGGAGGGCACTGAAGCTTTCTTT

cdr3_length: 16
j_call: TRBJ2-1
v_call: TRBV5-6
d_call: .
cdr3_aa: CASSLRVYGGQREQFF
cdr3_nt: TGTGCCAGCAGCTTGAGAGTTTACGGGGGGCAAAGGGAGCAGTTCTTC

cdr3_length: 17
j_call: TRBJ2-7
v_call: TRBV7-2
d_call: TRBD2
cdr3_aa: CASSSGPSGRPSYEQYF
cdr3_nt: TGTGCCAGCAGCTCCGGCCCTAGCGGAAGACCTTCCTACGAGCAGTACTTC

cdr3_length: 15
j_call: TRBJ2-3
v_call: TRBV7-2
d_call: TRBD2
cdr3_aa: CASSRRSGGAETQYF
cdr3_nt: TGTGCCAGCAGCCGGAGAAGCGGGGGGGCCGAAACGCAGTATTTT

cdr3_length: 17
j_call: TRBJ2-2
v_call: TRBV18
d_call: TRBD1
cdr3_aa: CASSRLRDRRASGELFF
cdr3_nt: TGTGCCAGCTCACGCCTCCGGGACAGAAGGGCCTCCGGGGAGCTGTTTTTT

cdr3_length: 15
j_call: TRBJ1-2
v_call: TRBV6-5
d_call: TRBD1
cdr3_aa: CASRSIGTGKYGYTF
cdr3_nt: TGTGCCAGCAGATCGATCGGGACAGGAAAATATGGCTACACCTTC

cdr3_length: 15
j_call: TRBJ1-1
v_call: TRBV5-1
d_call: .
cdr3_aa: CASSLDMLDTEEAFF
cdr3_nt: TGCGCCAGCAGCTTGGATATGTTGGACACGGAGGAAGCTTTCTTT

cdr3_length: 14
j_call: TRBJ1-2
v_call: TRBV5-4
d_call: .
cdr3_aa: CASSFGVTDYGYTF
cdr3_nt: TGTGCCAGCAGCTTCGGGGTAACAGACTATGGCTACACCTTC

cdr3_length: 14
j_call: TRBJ2-2
v_call: TRBV18
d_call: TRBD2
cdr3_aa: CASSPREGAGELFF
cdr3_nt: TGTGCCAGCTCACCCAGGGAGGGCGCCGGGGAGCTGTTTTTT

cdr3_length: 11
j_call: TRBJ2-1
v_call: TRBV7-8
d_call: .
cdr3_aa: CASSLGPEQFF
cdr3_nt: TGTGCCAGCAGCTTAGGGCCTGAGCAGTTCTTC

cdr3_length: 16
j_call: TRBJ1-3
v_call: TRBV9
d_call: .
cdr3_aa: CASSVALRNSGNTIYF
cdr3_nt: TGTGCCAGCAGCGTAGCTCTCAGAAACTCTGGAAACACCATATATTTT

cdr3_length: 17
j_call: TRBJ2-7
v_call: TRBV12-5
d_call: TRBD1
cdr3_aa: CASGLVPSGQGGSEQYF
cdr3_nt: TGTGCTAGTGGTTTGGTACCATCGGGACAGGGTGGGTCCGAGCAGTACTTC

cdr3_length: 16
j_call: TRBJ2-1
v_call: TRBV6-4
d_call: TRBD2
cdr3_aa: CASSDVGGGTYNEQFF
cdr3_nt: TGTGCCAGCAGTGACGTCGGCGGGGGGACCTACAATGAGCAGTTCTTC

cdr3_length: 15
j_call: TRBJ1-2
v_call: TRBV4-3
d_call: TRBD1
cdr3_aa: CASSPGQGQNYGYTF
cdr3_nt: TGCGCCAGCAGCCCAGGACAGGGGCAAAACTATGGCTACACCTTC

cdr3_length: 12
j_call: TRBJ2-1
v_call: TRBV5-1
d_call: .
cdr3_aa: CASSAGINEQFF
cdr3_nt: TGCGCCAGCTCGGCGGGGATTAATGAGCAGTTCTTC

cdr3_length: 16
j_call: TRBJ2-7
v_call: TRBV4-3
d_call: TRBD1
cdr3_aa: CASSQDFVRGSYEQYF
cdr3_nt: TGCGCCAGCAGCCAAGATTTTGTCAGGGGGAGCTACGAGCAGTACTTC